This TCR beta chain was profiled in a study of shared clonotypes between healthy human individuals. Whole-study results and caveats: Among donors, the sharing of clonotypes was expected to be influenced by sequencing depth.

Sequencing was performed with immunoSEQ multiplex PCR; in TCRdb, only in-frame clones are kept and a portion is missing. The sample records roughly 660,000 clones, about nine tenths being singletons. As to this clone: The antigen is unknown.

All of the donors resided in Nashville, Tennessee, and each was a Caucasian adult. The CDR3 sequence is 14 residues long. Germline V gene sequence: CDR1 MDHEN, CDR2 SYDVKM. Deletions cut 4 bases from V and 3 bases from J, with 13 bases between. This clonotype was sampled from a man aged 18 to 30 in good health. Some clones in this sample may be carry-over from other donors' samples. The rearrangement links TRBV28 to TRBJ2-7, with D unresolved. The source material was memory CD8+ T cells from PBMCs. Regarding subset: CD45RO+ cells pooled with CCR7-negative TemRA cells. The CDR3, as DNA: TGTGCCAGCAGTTCCCTGGCAGTGTACTACGAGCAGTACTTC. Translation gives CASSSLAVYYEQYF.